This entry lists 17 T cell receptor beta chains sequenced from one sample in a study of blood T cell repertoires in COVID-19. Clones were read by immunoSEQ multiplex PCR, and TCRdb kept only the in-frame ones, dropping some. This sample has about 380,000 clones; 88% occur once, and the top ten carry 1.2%. What was sequenced was PBMCs or T cells enriched from blood (not recorded which). All receptors derive from a young woman who had recovered from COVID-19.

The chain carries TRBV11-2 and TRBJ1-6, with 9 bases aligning to TRBD1. The CDR3 has 16 amino acids. Per germline, CDR1 SGHAT and CDR2 FQNNGV. Trimming removed 5 bases from V and 9 bases from J; junction bases left unmatched: 11. Here the CDR3 reads CASSPRQGEGFSPLHF. The CDR3, as DNA: TGTGCCAGCAGCCCGCGACAGGGGGAGGGGTTTTCACCCCTCCACTTT.

The rearrangement joins TRBV6-2 or TRBV6-3 to TRBJ2-2, with TRBD2 matching 8 bases. This CDR3 spans 15 amino acids. V lost 2 bases to trimming and J lost 5 bases; unmatched junction nucleotides: 4. The germline CDR1 and CDR2 sequences are MNHEY and SVGEGT. The CDR3 region is CASSYRRGETGELFF. For the CDR3, the DNA is TGTGCCAGCAGTTACCGGCGGGGGGAGACCGGGGAGCTGTTTTTT.

The chain has TRBV14 and TRBJ1-3; D gene uncertain. Germline lookup yields CDR1 SGHDN and CDR2 FVKESK. Trimming took off 0 bases at V and 0 bases at J, with 15 bases between the two ends. The CDR3 is made up of 18 amino acids. In DNA form, the CDR3 reads TGTGCCAGCAGCCAAGAAACGGCGGCTTTCCACTCTGGAAACACCATATATTTT. Its protein product is CASSQETAAFHSGNTIYF. The variable domain in full, completed from reference TRBV14 and TRBJ1-3, reads EAGVTQFPSHSVIEKGQTVTLRCDPISGHDNLYWYRRVMGKEIKFLLHFVKESKQDESGMPNNRFLAERTGGTYSTLKVQPAELEDSGVYFCASSQETAAFHSGNTIYFGEGSWLTVV.

The rearrangement links TRBV10-3 to TRBJ2-7, with a possible D match to TRBD2 (6 bases). Trimming removed 2 bases from V and 5 bases from J, with 10 bases in between. The length of the CDR3 is 13 residues. Per the germline V gene, CDR1 is ENHRY and CDR2 is SYGVKD. CDR3 sequence reads: CAISEGGRDEQYF. The CDR3 nucleotides are TGTGCCATCAGTGAGGGGGGGAGAGACGAGCAGTACTTC.

The rearrangement uses TRBV4-1 and TRBJ1-1, with D hard to call. The CDR3 totals 14 residues. The germline CDR1 and CDR2 sequences are MGHRA and YSYEKL. Deletions cut 1 base from V and 1 base from J, with 7 bases between. CDR3 in amino acids: CASSQGQENTEAFF. The CDR3 DNA follows: TGCGCCAGCAGCCAAGGCCAGGAGAACACTGAAGCTTTCTTT.

DNA of the CDR3: TGTGCCAGCAATGGGTCTTGGGGGCCTAACACAGATACGCAGTATTTT. Translation: CASNGSWGPNTDTQYF. V gene TRBV28 combines with J gene TRBJ2-3, with TRBD1 as a possible D gene (6 bases). The CDR3 has 16 residues. CDR1 is MDHEN, CDR2 SYDVKM, per germline. Trimming took off 7 bases at V and 2 bases at J, with 19 bases between the two ends.

This clone was found once. The chain combines TRBV7-6 with TRBJ1-1; tentatively, D is TRBD1 (5 bases). The CDR3 is 19 amino acids. Germline V lookup: CDR1 SGHVS, CDR2 FNYEAQ. V lost 1 base to trimming and J lost 5 bases, with 26 bases between them. The CDR3 spells CASSLGHTGSYTRGTEAFF. CDR3 sequence (DNA): TGTGCCAGCAGCTTAGGACATACAGGAAGCTATACAAGGGGTACTGAAGCTTTCTTT.

V and J are TRBV7-9 and TRBJ1-5, with 8 bases that match TRBD1. The CDR3 runs 15 residues. CDR1 is SEHNR, CDR2 FQNEAQ, per germline (reference sequence). With 3 bases clipped from V and 4 bases from J, the junction kept 5 bases outside the gene matches. In nucleotides, the CDR3 is TGTGCCAGCAGCTTGGCAGGGGGCGCGAATCAGCCCCAGCATTTT. It translates to CASSLAGGANQPQHF.

The DNA of the CDR3 is TGTGCCAGCAGTGAAGGGGGGGCTGAAGCTTTCTTT. It encodes CASSEGGAEAFF. The V gene is TRBV25-1, the J gene TRBJ1-1; perhaps TRBD1 as D (5 bases). Germline V CDR1 and CDR2: MGHDK, SYGVNS. Trimming stripped 2 bases from V and 6 bases from J, with 7 bases between. CDR3 length equals 12 residues.

The chain carries TRBV6-2 or TRBV6-3 and TRBJ1-3, with D possibly matching TRBD1 (5 bases). Germline V gene lookup returns CDR1 MNHEY and CDR2 SVGEGT. The CDR3 has 16 amino acids. V lost 4 bases to trimming and J lost 3 bases, with 16 bases between them. CDR3 sequence: CASSSPGTCCGNTIYF. DNA of the CDR3: TGTGCCAGCAGTTCCCCTGGGACTTGCTGTGGAAACACCATATATTTT.

The rearrangement links TRBV19 to TRBJ1-5; a possible D gene is TRBD1 (5 bases). The CDR3 length is 15 residues. CDR1 is LNHDA and CDR2 is SQIVND in the germline V gene (reference sequence). V was trimmed by 3 bases and J by 1 base, leaving 10 bases between them. DNA for the CDR3: TGTGCCAGTAGTATCGTTTCAGGGAGCAATCAGCCCCAGCATTTT. Amino acid sequence: CASSIVSGSNQPQHF. The full variable domain, its missing parts supplied by reference TRBV19 and TRBJ1-5, is DGGITQSPKYLFRKEGQNVTLSCEQNLNHDAMYWYRQDPGQGLRLIYYSQIVNDFQKGDIAEGYSVSREKKESFPLTVTSAQKNPTAFYLCASSIVSGSNQPQHFGDGTRLSIL.

The V and J genes are TRBV11-2 and TRBJ2-2; D remains ambiguous. Trimming pared 8 bases from V and 1 base from J, leaving 11 bases between. The germline CDR1 and CDR2 sequences are SGHAT and FQNNGV. The CDR3 loop spans 14 amino acids. In nucleotides, the CDR3 is TGTGCCAGCCGTGGCAGGTGGAACACCGGGGAGCTGTTTTTT. This codes for CASRGRWNTGELFF.

The chain employs TRBV29-1 and TRBJ1-5; D is possibly TRBD1 (6 bases). CDR1 SQVTM and CDR2 ANQGSEA come from the germline V gene. V lost 4 bases and J lost 4, with 11 bases in between. The CDR3 length is 13 residues. CDR3 sequence (DNA): TGCAGCGTTGCGCAGGGGTTTAATCAGCCCCAGCATTTT. It yields the protein CSVAQGFNQPQHF.

The chain links TRBV2 to TRBJ2-1; the match to TRBD2 covers 8 bases. The germline CDR1 and CDR2 sequences are SNHLY and FYNNEI. V was pared by 4 bases and J by 4 bases, with 9 bases of the junction left unmatched. The CDR3 is 16 amino acids. CDR3 sequence reads: CASSARAGGSYNEQFF. CDR3 nucleotides: TGTGCCAGCAGTGCTCGGGCGGGGGGAAGTTACAATGAGCAGTTCTTC.

The rearrangement uses TRBV11-2 and TRBJ1-5; 7 nucleotides match TRBD1. Germline-derived CDR1 and CDR2 are SGHAT and FQNNGV. The CDR3 sequence is 14 residues long. J was trimmed by 5 bases and V by 5 bases; bases with no gene match: 6. Here the CDR3 DNA reads TGTGCCAGCAGCCCCACGACAGGGTATCAGCCCCAGCATTTT. It specifies CASSPTTGYQPQHF.

The chain joins TRBV7-9 to TRBJ2-5; 7 positions agree with TRBD1. The ends lost 5 bases at V and 4 bases at J; junction bases unmatched: 7. Germline CDR1 reads SEHNR; CDR2 reads FQNEAQ (reference sequence). This CDR3 region has 14 residues. The CDR3 region has the DNA TGTGCCAGCAGCCTCACACAGGGGAGAGAGACCCAGTACTTC. It codes for CASSLTQGRETQYF.

This clone showed up just a few times. The J gene is TRBJ1-6, the V gene TRBV15; TRBD1 is a possible D gene (6 bases). Germline-derived CDR1 and CDR2 are LNHNV and YYDKDF (reference sequence). The CDR3 has 15 residues. V was shortened by 3 bases and J by 7 bases, with 13 bases between the two germline ends. CDR3 amino acids: CATSSGQGKNSPLHF. The CDR3 nucleotides are TGTGCCACCAGCAGTGGGCAGGGGAAGAATTCACCCCTCCACTTT.